The subject of this entry is one T cell receptor (beta chain). In this sample, this clonotype turned up once. This receptor's antigen is unknown. One end of the junction varies from germline; a read error may be responsible. Ophthalmopathy patients had moderately to severely active disease, Clinical Activity Score of at least 3, NOSPECS grade of at least 4, and duration under 3 months. The study excluded patients with uncontrolled infections, other autoimmune diseases, pregnancy or lactation. Clinical symptoms, serum thyroxine and TRAb, thyroid ultrasound, and orbital computed tomography formed the basis for the diagnoses. PBMCs were separated from over 9 ml of fresh peripheral blood using Ficoll-Paque density gradient centrifugation. Total RNA was extracted with Trizol reagent, and quality was checked on an Agilent 2100 Bioanalyzer. Counted from cysteine to phenylalanine, this CDR3 has 17 amino acids. The sequence is cut down to CDR3 DNA, 51 bases in frame from base 1. CDR1 and CDR2, per the germline V gene, are MNHEY and SVGEGT.

The TCR beta CDR3 regions were amplified from RNA transcripts. The TCR CDR3 was subjected to a first round of RT-PCR using the HTBI primer set and the Qiagen OneStep RT-PCR kit. The libraries were constructed in a second round of multiplex PCR and then size-selected and purified. Sequencing of the libraries was done on an Illumina HiSeq2000 using paired-end 100 bp reads. The study's processing was this. SOAPnuke was used to process the raw data, throwing out any read that contained adapters or uncalled bases, had a mean Phred below 15, or lacked an exact constant-primer or identifier match. High-quality paired reads were merged with COPE v1.2.5, and unique nucleotide sequences were defined as clonotypes. MiTCR v1.1 was used to align clonotypes to the IMGT TRBV, TRBD and TRBJ reference segments. The analysis included only V-J combinations with a frequency above 0.0001, which together covered roughly 99% of the repertoires. A TCS score was defined as the ratio between F50 (clonal expansion) and ExV (chaos), using BLOSUM62-based TCRdist between CDR3 peptides within each V-J. Welch's t-statistics and random forest reduced just over 500 V-J features to 13, which were used in a naive Bayes classifier (R e1071). TCRdb applied fastp at Q25 and MiXCR to the public reads, then kept only in-frame beta chains. Merged by CDR3 protein, the rows form single entries marked with the most common genes and DNA. TCRdb's processing, not the authors' own work, is the source of the V and J calls. Across this sample there are 500,000 or so distinct CDR3 sequences, with roughly 15% seen only once. The ten largest make up roughly 18% of the sample.

The sample comes from a study of T cells in Graves' hyperthyroidism and ophthalmopathy (dated by TCRdb to the late 2010s). Regarding the research as a whole: Peripheral blood was sampled at the time of initial diagnosis, prior to any treatment. To identify distinguishing TCR V-J signatures, a discovery cohort of about 95 patients was used, comprising some 43 with Graves' ophthalmopathy and around 60 with stable Graves' hyperthyroidism. Prospective prediction of ophthalmopathy was tested in an independent validation cohort consisting of roughly 19 hyperthyroidism patients and more than 15 patients who later progressed to ophthalmopathy. The 100 or so discovery patients were randomly divided into training and test sets at a 7:3 ratio. In about six Graves' hyperthyroidism patients, the study also compared T-cell repertoires from thyroid tissue with T-cell repertoires from blood. After blood sampling, hyperthyroidism patients were treated with methimazole at a starting dose of 30 mg daily, and ophthalmopathy patients were treated with high-dose intravenous methylprednisolone. TCR Vbeta CDR3 sequencing of approximately 140 peripheral blood samples (roughly 43 ophthalmopathy, under 80 hyperthyroidism and around 17 progressor patients) is reported in the paper.

What the work shows at the level of the full study, not this receptor alone: In validation, the model predicted progression to ophthalmopathy with 55% to 71% sensitivity and approximately 78% specificity, a median of 6.5 months before onset. In cross-validation, a model built on a 13 V-J signature told ophthalmopathy apart from stable hyperthyroidism with about 90% sensitivity and approximately 84% specificity, and in testing the same model reached 80%/75%. Most expanded thyroid clonotypes (frequency above 0.001) were also detected in blood, suggesting blood repertoires may reflect thyroid immune responses. Sample size was not statistically predetermined, and blinding of investigators to group allocation was not performed.

The specimen was blood. The rearrangement joined TRBV6-2 or TRBV6-3 to TRBJ2-6; no D gene can be assigned with confidence. The TCR comes from a woman in her late teens or twenties with Graves' ophthalmopathy. The nucleotide sequence reads as follows: TGTGCCGGCAGTAACCGCGTCTCAAACTCTGGGGCCAACGTCCTGACTTTC. It codes for CAGSNRVSNSGANVLTF.